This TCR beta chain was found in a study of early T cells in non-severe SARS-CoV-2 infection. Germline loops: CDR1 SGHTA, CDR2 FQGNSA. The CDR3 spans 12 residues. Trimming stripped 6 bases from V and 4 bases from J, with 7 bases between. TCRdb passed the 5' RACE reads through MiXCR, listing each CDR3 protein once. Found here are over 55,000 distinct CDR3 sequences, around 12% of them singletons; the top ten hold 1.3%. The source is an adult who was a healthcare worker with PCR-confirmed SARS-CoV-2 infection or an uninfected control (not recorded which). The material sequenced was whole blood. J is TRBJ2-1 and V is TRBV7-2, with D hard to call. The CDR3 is CASRSRYNEQFF. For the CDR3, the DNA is TGTGCCAGCAGGTCCCGTTACAATGAGCAGTTCTTC. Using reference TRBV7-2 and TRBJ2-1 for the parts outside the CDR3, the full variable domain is GAGVSQSPSNKVTEKGKDVELRCDPISGHTALYWYRQSLGQGLEFLIYFQGNSAPDKSGLPSDRFSAERTGGSVSTLTIQRTQQEDSAVYLCASRSRYNEQFFGPGTRLTVL.